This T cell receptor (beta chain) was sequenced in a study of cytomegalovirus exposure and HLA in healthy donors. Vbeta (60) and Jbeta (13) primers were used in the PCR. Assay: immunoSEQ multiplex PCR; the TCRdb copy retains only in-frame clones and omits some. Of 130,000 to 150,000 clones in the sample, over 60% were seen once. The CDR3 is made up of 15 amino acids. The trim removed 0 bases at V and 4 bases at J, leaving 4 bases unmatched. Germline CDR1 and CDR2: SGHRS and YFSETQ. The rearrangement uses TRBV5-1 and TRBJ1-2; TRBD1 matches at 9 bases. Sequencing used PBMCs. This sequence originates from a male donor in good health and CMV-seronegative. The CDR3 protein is CASSLAWDRVYGYTF. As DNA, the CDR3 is TGCGCCAGCAGCTTGGCCTGGGACAGGGTCTATGGCTACACCTTC.